These 13 T cell receptor beta chains were all obtained from the same sample, sequenced in a study of T cells in Graves' hyperthyroidism and ophthalmopathy. TCR beta CDR3 regions were amplified from RNA. The HTBI primer set served for first-round RT-PCR of the TCR CDR3. TCRdb re-called the multiplex PCR reads through MiXCR, storing one row per CDR3 protein. Of 550,000 to 600,000 distinct CDR3 sequences in the sample, 15% to 20% are singletons; the top ten hold around 19%. The sample taken for sequencing was blood. Receptors originate from a woman in her late teens or twenties with Graves' hyperthyroidism.

The table lists this clonotype with a few counts. This chain uses TRBV29-1 with TRBJ1-2, with D unresolved. The CDR3 is made up of 12 amino acids. Trimming left V 3 bases short and J 8 bases short, with 13 bases between. The germline CDR1 and CDR2 sequences are SQVTM and ANQGSEA. The CDR3 sequence is CSVDRGLGGYTF. CDR3 DNA: TGCAGCGTTGACCGAGGGTTGGGCGGCTACACCTTC.

This clonotype showed up just a few times. J is TRBJ1-2 and V is TRBV29-1, with unresolved D. Germline V gene data show CDR1 as SQVTM and CDR2 as ANQGSEA. V gave up 5 bases and J gave up 3 bases, with 10 bases separating them. This CDR3 comprises 12 residues. The chain's CDR3 is CSVPGMHYGYTF. The CDR3 nucleotides are TGCAGCGTTCCGGGGATGCACTATGGCTACACCTTC.

This clonotype was counted a few times. J is TRBJ2-6 and V is TRBV28, with D possibly being TRBD1 or TRBD2 (5 bases each). The CDR3 consists of 13 residues. Deletions cut 8 bases from V and 4 bases from J, with 9 bases between. Per the germline V gene, CDR1 is MDHEN and CDR2 is SYDVKM. The CDR3 sequence: CASAWGGANVLTF. The CDR3 region has the DNA TGTGCCAGCGCTTGGGGGGGGGCCAACGTCCTGACTTTC.

The chain has TRBV6-1 and TRBJ2-7; possibly TRBD2 for D (5 bases). The CDR3 covers 16 residues. Trimming stripped 5 bases from V and 0 bases from J, with 17 bases between. CDR1 and CDR2 from the germline V gene are MNHNS and SASEGT. The CDR3 DNA reads as TGTGCCAGCAGTTTGGAGGCCCCGAGGAGCTCCTACGAGCAGTACTTC. It specifies CASSLEAPRSSYEQYF.

This clonotype was found many times. V is TRBV12-3 or TRBV12-4 and J is TRBJ2-7; D tentatively reads TRBD1 or TRBD2 (6 bases each). This CDR3 comprises 15 residues. V lost 4 bases and J 5 bases, leaving 18 bases between the germline ends. This CDR3 reads CASSSSGTGANEQYF. In nucleotides, the CDR3 is TGTGCCAGCAGTTCATCCGGGACGGGGGCGAACGAGCAGTACTTC.

This clonotype has just a few counts. One junction end does not reproduce the germline sequence, and a read error may be involved. The V gene is TRBV7-9, the J gene TRBJ2-7; 8 bases align to TRBD1. The CDR3 extends over 15 amino acids. Germline lookup yields CDR1 SEHNR and CDR2 FQNEAQ (reference sequence). CDR3 protein: CASSLAWTGHYVQYF. The CDR3 bases are TGTGCCAGCAGCTTAGCGTGGACAGGGCATTACGTGCAGTACTTC.

The genes are TRBV20-1 and TRBJ2-2; D is perhaps TRBD2 (5 bases). The length of the CDR3 is 15 residues. Looked up from germline, CDR1 is DFQATT and CDR2 is SNEGSKA (reference sequence). Trimming removed 0 bases at V and 5 bases at J, with 13 bases between. The CDR3 loop reads CSARESGVKTGELFF. CDR3 sequence (DNA): TGCAGTGCTAGAGAGTCCGGGGTGAAAACCGGGGAGCTGTTTTTT.

This clonotype was observed many times. V and J are TRBV11-3 and TRBJ2-5; D not certain. Per germline, CDR1 SGHNT and CDR2 YENEEA. The CDR3 contains 11 residues. Trimming stripped 1 base from V and 9 bases from J, with 6 bases between. CDR3 protein: CASSLGVAQYF. CDR3 bases: TGTGCCAGCAGCTTAGGAGTGGCCCAGTACTTC.

This clonotype was seen ten or more times. The chain recombines TRBV20-1 with TRBJ2-7, with a weak D call TRBD1 (6 bases). The germline gives CDR1 DFQATT, CDR2 SNEGSKA (reference sequence). This CDR3 spans 13 amino acids. The CDR3 here is CSGTGQRGYEQYF. Here the CDR3 DNA reads TGCAGCGGTACCGGACAGAGGGGCTACGAGCAGTACTTC.

This clonotype was observed a handful of times. The chain has TRBV12-3 or TRBV12-4 and TRBJ2-1; TRBD1 agrees at 12 bases. V lost 7 bases to trimming and J lost 8 bases; unmatched junction nucleotides: 9. The CDR3 runs 15 residues. For the CDR3, the DNA is TGTGCCAGCACCCCAGGGGACAGGGGGCTATATGAGCAGTTCTTC. Translating gives CASTPGDRGLYEQFF.

The chain couples TRBV29-1 to TRBJ2-1; 8 positions agree with TRBD1. The junction had 6 bases not matched to a gene; V was cut back by 4 bases and J by 7 bases. Germline V gene lookup returns CDR1 SQVTM and CDR2 ANQGSEA. The CDR3 length is 13 residues. The CDR3 bases are TGCAGCGTTGTTTGGGACAGGTTAAATGAGCAGTTCTTC. Its protein is CSVVWDRLNEQFF.

The V call is TRBV6-1, the J call TRBJ2-1; the match to TRBD2 covers 13 bases. The CDR3 has 15 amino acids. CDR1 MNHNS and CDR2 SASEGT come from the germline V gene. The V and J ends lost 6 bases and 9 bases, in that order; junction bases with no gene match: 8. CDR3 residues: CASRQTSGRAGEQFF. In DNA, the CDR3 is TGTGCCAGCAGGCAAACTAGCGGGAGGGCTGGTGAGCAGTTCTTC.

The chain couples TRBV20-1 to TRBJ2-2; a possible D gene is TRBD2 (6 bases). Germline V gene lookup returns CDR1 DFQATT and CDR2 SNEGSKA (reference sequence). Trimming cost V 3 bases and J 3 bases, with 14 bases left between them. The CDR3 loop spans 15 amino acids. CDR3 sequence (DNA): TGCAGTGCTAGTCCCTGGGGCGGGGACACCGGGGAGCTGTTTTTT. Protein sequence: CSASPWGGDTGELFF.